This TCR beta chain appears in the sequencing data of a study of cytomegalovirus exposure and HLA in healthy donors. Details on this clone: Its antigen is unknown.

Findings of the study overall: Earlier analysis yielded a pattern in which most TCR beta V segments were productive about 87% or about 30% of the time. Reports showed the classifier diagnosing cytomegalovirus status with high specificity and sensitivity.

In the PCR, 60 Vbeta and 13 Jbeta primers were used. Assay: immunoSEQ multiplex PCR; the TCRdb copy retains only in-frame clones and omits some. The table includes about 160,000 clones, about four fifths detected once. There are 14 residues in the CDR3. V gave up 1 base and J gave up 1 base, with 7 bases separating them. Germline V gene lookup returns CDR1 SGHTA and CDR2 FQGNSA. This rearrangement joins TRBV7-2 to TRBJ1-1; D unresolved. The sample taken for sequencing was PBMCs. The origin of this receptor is a woman younger than 45 in good health and CMV-seropositive. CDR3 protein: CASSLGGGNTEAFF. The DNA for the CDR3 is TGTGCCAGCAGCTTAGGGGGAGGGAACACTGAAGCTTTCTTT.